This T cell receptor (beta chain) was captured in a study of shared clonotypes between healthy human individuals. Study-level information: Ranging from 18 to 49 in age, donors were a couple of women and three men.

Sequencing was performed with immunoSEQ multiplex PCR; in TCRdb, only in-frame clones are kept and a portion is missing. The table has roughly 2.1 million clones, roughly 91% seen once. Study-wide results and caveats: Across subsets, estimated richness was generally greater for naive than for memory populations.

In regard to this clone: Its target is not known. Other DNA sequences in the sample encode the same CDR3.

Naive CD8 cells comprised CD45RO-negative, CCR7-positively selected cells, excluding terminally differentiated effector memory CD45RA+ cells. The origin of this receptor is a man aged 18 to 30 in good health. Some clones in this sample may be carry-over from other donors' samples. Sequenced: naive CD8+ T cells from PBMCs.

The CDR3 DNA reads as TGTGCCAGCAGCCCAGGGACCTACGAGCAGTACTTC. Translating it yields CASSPGTYEQYF. The rearrangement joins TRBV7-2 to TRBJ2-7, with D perhaps TRBD1 (5 bases). V was clipped by 5 bases and J by 2 bases, with 7 bases between them. This CDR3 is 12 amino acids long. Germline V gives CDR1 SGHTA, CDR2 FQGNSA.